This TCR beta chain was sequenced during a study of blood T cell repertoires in COVID-19. Overall study context: Some COVID-19 samples were acute and others convalescent; all came from the United States, Italy and Spain. PBMCs, B-cell-depleted T cells, or T cells were the source of the cDNA or gDNA that made up the material.

This CDR3 is 15 amino acids long. The germline gives CDR1 SGHTA, CDR2 FQGNSA. Unmatched junction bases numbered 12, after V lost 6 bases and J lost 7 bases. Original analysis: The authors estimated nucleated cell counts from reference gene primer amplification. TCRdb's copy holds only in-frame clones and misses some; the assay was immunoSEQ multiplex PCR. From that table come the V and J calls and clone size; the DNA was used to work out D and trimming. The sample has 130,000 or so clones, about 80% seen once; the top ten hold 3%. This clonotype was sampled from a woman older than 75 with acute or convalescent COVID-19. This chain joins TRBV7-2 and TRBJ1-5; 7 bases agree with TRBD1. Sample: peripheral blood. The CDR3 DNA reads as TGTGCCAGCAGGCGCTCCCGGCAGGGGGAACAGCCCCAGCATTTT. Amino acid sequence: CASRRSRQGEQPQHF.